One sample yielded the 3 T cell receptor beta chains listed below, sequenced in a study of T cell responses to AZD1222 COVID-19 vaccine. Sequencing was performed with immunoSEQ multiplex PCR; in TCRdb, only in-frame clones are kept and a portion is missing. The table lists some 280,000 clones, 85% to 95% of them singletons. Sample: peripheral blood, taken 28 days after the second AZD1222 dose. The receptor set was obtained from an adult who received the AZD1222 COVID-19 vaccine.

The chain combines TRBV7-2 with TRBJ1-1; 7 bases match TRBD1. The CDR3 has 13 amino acids. The germline V gene encodes CDR1 SGHTA and CDR2 FQGNSA. Losses at the gene ends were 5 bases for V and 8 bases for J; bases not matched to a gene: 8. For the CDR3, the DNA is TGTGCCAGCAGCCCAGGGGGGCGAGGGGAAGCTTTCTTT. It yields the protein CASSPGGRGEAFF.

The J gene is TRBJ2-7, the V gene TRBV7-2; 9 positions match TRBD2. The V gene's germline CDR1 is SGHTA and CDR2 FQGNSA. J was trimmed by 1 base and V by 2 bases; bases with no gene match: 3. The CDR3 spans 15 residues. The CDR3 protein is CASSLSLAGSYEQYF. The CDR3 nucleotides are TGTGCCAGCAGCTTAAGTCTAGCGGGATCCTACGAGCAGTACTTC.

The chain carries TRBV4-1 and TRBJ1-6; 8 bases fit TRBD1. The CDR3 is made up of 17 amino acids. Germline values: CDR1 MGHRA, CDR2 YSYEKL. Trimming removed 3 bases from V and 2 bases from J; junction bases left unmatched: 6. In DNA, the CDR3 is TGCGCCAGCAGCCACCTACAGGGGGTAGCCTATAATTCACCCCTCCACTTT. It is translated as CASSHLQGVAYNSPLHF.